This is a list of T cell receptor beta chains from one sample in a study of vaccination effects on CD4 cells after COVID-19. The antigens of these receptors remain unknown. Here immunoSEQ multiplex PCR was the method, and the copy in TCRdb shows in-frame clones only, minus some. The sample holds 20,000 to 25,000 clones, about 63% seen once. Specimen: CD4+ T cells from PBMCs cultured with HCoV-NL63 spike peptides, collected before COVID-19 vaccination. The origin of the receptors is a human donor who received a COVID-19 vaccine. Each CDR3 is given with its conserved first and last residue. A D gene is named only where the DNA matches it firmly. Not all rows give a size; the values are once, few, many and, for expanded clones, a class.

cdr3_nt cdr3_aa j_call v_call clone_size d_call
TGTGCCAGCAGCTTCTCCGGGACTAGCGGGGTGCTGTACCAAGAGACCCAGTACTTC CASSFSGTSGVLYQETQYF TRBJ2-5 TRBV7-9 . TRBD2
TGTGCCAGCAGCGTTCGACAGGGGCGAGAGACCCAGTACTTC CASSVRQGRETQYF TRBJ2-5 TRBV9 few TRBD1
TGTGCCAGCAGCCAAGTACGCGGTCCTAGCGGCTCCTACGAGCAGTACTTC CASSQVRGPSGSYEQYF TRBJ2-7 TRBV3-1/TRBV3-2 . TRBD2
TGTGCCAGCAACACGGGACTAGCGAGCTCCTACGAGCAGTACTTC CASNTGLASSYEQYF TRBJ2-7 TRBV6-5 once TRBD2
TGTGCCAGCAGTGAGCTTTCGGGGCCCAACTATGGCTACACCTTC CASSELSGPNYGYTF TRBJ1-2 TRBV6-1 few .
TGTGCCAGCAGATTCCGGGACAGGGACTTTTCACGAGCTTTCTTT CASRFRDRDFSRAFF TRBJ1-1 TRBV4-2 few TRBD1
TGCGCCAGCAGCTTGGAAGGACAGTACAATGAGCAGTTCTTC CASSLEGQYNEQFF TRBJ2-1 TRBV5-1 . .
TGTGCCAGCTCACCACAGCAGGGACAGGGCGGCCCTGAAGCTTTCTTT CASSPQQGQGGPEAFF TRBJ1-1 TRBV18 . TRBD1
TGCGCCAGCAGCCTACCGCCTTCACGGGGGCGCTACAATGAGCAGTTCTTC CASSLPPSRGRYNEQFF TRBJ2-1 TRBV5-1 . .
TGTGCCAGCACAGGGGGTCGGAGGGAGACCCAGTACTTC CASTGGRRETQYF TRBJ2-5 TRBV19 . TRBD1
TGTGCCAGCAGCTTATCAAGCGAGAGACACAATGAGCAGTTCTTC CASSLSSERHNEQFF TRBJ2-1 TRBV7-2 . .
TGTGCCAGCAGTGAAGCTCCAGGGAAGGTGACAGATACGCAGTATTTT CASSEAPGKVTDTQYF TRBJ2-3 TRBV6-1 . .
TGTGCCAGCAGCTTAGAGGACAGGCTGGGGACTAGCAATCAGCCCCAGCATTTT CASSLEDRLGTSNQPQHF TRBJ1-5 TRBV7-2 . TRBD1
TGTGCCAGCAGCCCGGGACTAGCGGGAAGTCGGGAGACCCAGTACTTC CASSPGLAGSRETQYF TRBJ2-5 TRBV5-8 . TRBD2
TGTGCCAGCAGCTCGGGCAATCAGCCCCAGCATTTT CASSSGNQPQHF TRBJ1-5 TRBV7-9 . .
TGTGCCAGCAGTCCCACTCGGGATCAGCCCCAGCATTTT CASSPTRDQPQHF TRBJ1-5 TRBV6-5 . .
TGTGCCACCAGCAGAGATCTTTTGGACCGGGAGACCCAGTACTTC CATSRDLLDRETQYF TRBJ2-5 TRBV15 once .